This T cell receptor beta chain was sequenced for a study of control samples from healthy donors and cancer patients. Sequencing used immunoSEQ multiplex PCR; TCRdb keeps in-frame clones, though not all of them. The table records a few hundred thousand clones, about nine tenths of them present only once. Germline V CDR1 and CDR2: WNHNN, SYGVQD (reference sequence). Trimming removed 0 bases at V and 4 bases at J, with 6 bases between. The CDR3 contains 13 residues. The receptor was derived from a man in his forties or fifties with head and neck cancer. The chain has TRBV10-1 and TRBJ2-5; unclear D gene. Sequencing was carried out using PBMCs. Here the CDR3 reads CASSESSRETQYF. CDR3 in DNA: TGCGCCAGCAGTGAGTCTTCGCGAGAGACCCAGTACTTC.